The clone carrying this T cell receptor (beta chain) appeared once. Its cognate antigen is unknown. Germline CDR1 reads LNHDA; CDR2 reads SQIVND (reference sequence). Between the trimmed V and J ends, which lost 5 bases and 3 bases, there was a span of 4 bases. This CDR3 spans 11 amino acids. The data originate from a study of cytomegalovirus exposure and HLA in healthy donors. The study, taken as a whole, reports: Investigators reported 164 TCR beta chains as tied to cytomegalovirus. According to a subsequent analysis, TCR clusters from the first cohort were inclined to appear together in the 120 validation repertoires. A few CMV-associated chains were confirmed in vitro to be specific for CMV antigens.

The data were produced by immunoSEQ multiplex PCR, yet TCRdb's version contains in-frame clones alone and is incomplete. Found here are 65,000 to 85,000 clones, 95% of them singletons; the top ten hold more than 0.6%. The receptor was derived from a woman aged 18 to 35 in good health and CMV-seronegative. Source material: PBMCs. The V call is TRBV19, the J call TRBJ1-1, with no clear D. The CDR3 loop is CASSEDTEAFF. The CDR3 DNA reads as TGTGCCAGTAGTGAGGACACTGAAGCTTTCTTT.